The clone carrying this TCR beta chain has only one observation. The V gene's germline CDR1 is GTSNPN and CDR2 SVGIG (reference sequence). The CDR3 is 15 residues long. Unmatched junction bases numbered 13, after V lost 8 bases and J lost 2 bases. cDNA came from around 0.5 to 1 ug RNA primed by random hexamers. TCR beta CDR3 was amplified by immunoSEQ multiplex PCR. This amplification extended across 54 Vbeta and 13 Jbeta segments. Using its own MiXCR run on the immunoSEQ multiplex PCR reads, TCRdb lists one record per CDR3 protein. The table shows 240,000 or so distinct CDR3 sequences, with 90% to 96% occurring only once. The sample comes from a study of CD8 T cells in Susac syndrome. Background on the study: Under ten of the sequenced Susac syndrome patients were in remission, and roughly six had active disease.

Each Susac syndrome patient had definite or probable disease by recently defined criteria. This sequence joins TRBV30 and TRBJ2-7; 9 bases match TRBD1. Sequencing used CD4+ T cells from PBMCs. The sequence was obtained from a human donor with Susac syndrome. This CDR3 is CASGFGTGRPYEQYF. The CDR3 nucleotides read TGTGCCAGTGGCTTCGGGACAGGGAGGCCCTACGAGCAGTACTTC. Looking up the rest from reference TRBV30 and TRBJ2-7 gives the full variable domain: SQTIHQWPATLVQPVGSPLSLECTVEGTSNPNLYWYRQAAGRGLQLLFYSVGIGQISSEVPQNLSASRPQDRQFILSSKKLLLSDSGFYLCASGFGTGRPYEQYFGPGTRLTVT.